Below are 8 T cell receptor beta chains sequenced from a single sample in a study of blood T cell repertoires in COVID-19. Profiling relied on immunoSEQ multiplex PCR, and the TCRdb table lists in-frame clones only, not all of them. The profile shows over 250,000 clones, around 89% of them singletons. Sequenced material: peripheral blood. The receptors were gathered from a man in his sixties who had recovered from COVID-19.

The chain uses TRBV6-6 and TRBJ2-7; D gene uncertain. Trimming stripped 6 bases from V and 1 base from J, with 7 bases between. Per the germline V gene, CDR1 is MNHNY and CDR2 is SVGAGI (reference sequence). The CDR3 consists of 12 residues. The CDR3 spells CASSQTSYEQYF. The DNA of the CDR3 is TGTGCCAGCAGCCAGACTTCCTACGAGCAGTACTTC.

This rearrangement joins TRBV30 to TRBJ1-1; no definite D call. Germline CDR1 reads GTSNPN; CDR2 reads SVGIG (reference sequence). The CDR3 runs 12 residues. With 5 bases removed from V and 2 bases from J, the gap between germline ends came to 9 bases. CDR3 region: CAWGPTNTEAFF. CDR3 sequence (DNA): TGTGCCTGGGGACCAACTAACACTGAAGCTTTCTTT.

V and J are TRBV6-5 and TRBJ2-2; TRBD1 aligns across 8 bases. CDR1 MNHEY and CDR2 SVGAGI come from the germline V gene. The CDR3 runs 14 residues. J gave up 6 bases and V 6 bases, and 6 bases lay outside the gene matches. The CDR3 here is CASRRQGTAGELFF. In DNA, the CDR3 is TGTGCCAGCAGAAGACAGGGGACCGCCGGGGAGCTGTTTTTT.

The chain couples TRBV19 to TRBJ1-3, with no clear D. The length of the CDR3 is 15 residues. The V and J ends lost 5 bases and 0 bases respectively, with 11 bases between them. The V gene's germline CDR1 is LNHDA and CDR2 SQIVND (reference sequence). The CDR3 DNA reads as TGTGCCAGTAGTTTACAGCGGAACTCTGGAAACACCATATATTTT. Amino acids: CASSLQRNSGNTIYF.

This chain uses TRBV15 with TRBJ2-5; possibly TRBD1 for D (6 bases). Germline CDR1 is LNHNV and CDR2 is YYDKDF (reference sequence). V shed 1 base and J shed 6 bases, with 15 bases lying between them. The CDR3 is made up of 15 amino acids. CDR3 nucleotides: TGTGCCACCAGCAGAGTGAGCAGGGGTGGGCAGACCCAGTACTTC. Protein product: CATSRVSRGGQTQYF.

The chain uses TRBV3-1 (or the pseudogene TRBV3-2) and TRBJ2-1, with TRBD2 matching 10 bases. Germline V gene data show CDR1 as LGHDT and CDR2 as YNNKEL (reference sequence). The CDR3 has 19 residues. V lost 3 bases and J lost 7; bases outside the gene matches: 18. This CDR3 is CASSHRLRASGGRFNEQFF. The CDR3 region has the DNA TGTGCCAGCAGCCATCGGCTTAGGGCTAGCGGGGGCCGCTTTAATGAGCAGTTCTTC.

V and J are TRBV13 and TRBJ2-7; 9 positions agree with TRBD2. V was pared by 4 bases and J by 4 bases, with 11 bases of the junction left unmatched. This CDR3 spans 16 amino acids. The germline gives CDR1 PRHDT, CDR2 FYEKMQ (reference sequence). CDR3: CASSSPLAGGPYEQYF. CDR3 DNA sequence: TGTGCCAGCAGCTCCCCCTTGGCGGGGGGGCCTTACGAGCAGTACTTC.

The chain links TRBV30 to TRBJ2-5; 10 bases agree with TRBD1. From germline, CDR1 is GTSNPN and CDR2 SVGIG (reference sequence). The CDR3 runs 14 residues. The V segment lost 1 base and the J segment 3 bases; nucleotides outside the gene matches: 2. CDR3 in amino acids: CAWSAGTGEETQYF. CDR3 nucleotides: TGTGCCTGGAGTGCCGGGACAGGGGAAGAGACCCAGTACTTC.